This TCR beta chain was sequenced in a study of technical replicates of blood from a handful of donors. Using immunoSEQ multiplex PCR, the repertoire was profiled, and TCRdb retains in-frame clones only, with some absent. Of roughly 76,000 clones listed, around 94% are singletons. The receptor's source is a human donor in good health. The sequenced material came from T cells isolated from PBMCs.

The CDR3 sequence is CASSRTSSLYNEQFF. CDR3 sequence (DNA): TGTGCCAGCAGTCGAACTAGCTCCCTCTACAATGAGCAGTTCTTC. The rearrangement uses TRBV6-5 and TRBJ2-1; a possible D gene is TRBD2 (6 bases). The CDR3 runs 15 residues. V was clipped by 5 bases and J by 3 bases, with 14 bases between them. Germline lookup yields CDR1 MNHEY and CDR2 SVGAGI.